These T cell receptor beta chains were read from a single sample in a study of blood T cell repertoires in COVID-19. Libraries were prepared by immunoSEQ multiplex PCR; TCRdb keeps only in-frame clonotypes and omits some of them. The sample lists roughly 220,000 clones; approximately 92% were seen once. Sequences were obtained from PBMCs or T cells enriched from blood (not recorded which). The receptor source for this set is a woman between 18 and 29 years old in a cohort exposed to, infected with or recovered from COVID-19 (not recorded which). CDR3s leave out the opening cysteine and the closing phenylalanine or tryptophan.

CDR3aa	v_gene	j_gene
ASSPTGAHNQPQH	TRBV4-1	TRBJ1-5
ASSQDQNTEAF	TRBV14	TRBJ1-1
ASSHRGQTEAF	TRBV5-5	TRBJ1-1
ASSESRVSGEAF	TRBV2	TRBJ1-1
ASSVLAGTQETQY	TRBV10-1	TRBJ2-5
ASSLLLTPYEQY	TRBV5-6	TRBJ2-7
ASSLGQPNTEAF	TRBV5-6	TRBJ1-1
ASSPGHLRDSGNTIY	TRBV5-1	TRBJ1-3
ASSIEAGKDGYT	TRBV19	TRBJ1-2
ASSSEPPGQKGYT	TRBV27	TRBJ1-2
ASSFRTGSTGELF	TRBV5-4	TRBJ2-2
ASSPSNYGYT	TRBV6-5	TRBJ1-2
ASSDGPYTEAF	TRBV2	TRBJ1-1
ASSPPQREAYEQY	TRBV27	TRBJ2-7
ASSAPGQGPLKQY	TRBV18	TRBJ2-7